These 29 T cell receptor beta chains came from one sample sequenced in a study of cytomegalovirus exposure and HLA in healthy donors. The primer mix had 60 Vbeta and 13 Jbeta primers. Using immunoSEQ multiplex PCR, the repertoire was profiled, and TCRdb retains in-frame clones only, with some absent. The top ten hold approximately 7% of the sample, which has roughly 80,000 clones, less than 80% seen once. The sequenced sample was PBMCs. These receptors were obtained from a woman in her forties or fifties in good health and CMV-seropositive.

The chain has TRBV7-9 and TRBJ2-7, with 7 bases that match TRBD1. The ends lost 7 bases at V and 0 bases at J; junction bases unmatched: 6. CDR3 size: 14 residues. The germline V gene encodes CDR1 SEHNR and CDR2 FQNEAQ (reference sequence). The CDR3 bases are TGTGCCAGCATGGGGACAGACAGCTCCTACGAGCAGTACTTC. It specifies CASMGTDSSYEQYF.

This chain links TRBV9 with TRBJ1-3; 8 bases agree with TRBD1. The ends lost 3 bases at V and 1 base at J; junction bases unmatched: 12. From germline, CDR1 is SGDLS and CDR2 YYNGEE. CDR3 length equals 18 residues. DNA for the CDR3: TGTGCCAGCAGCGGTGGGACAGGAGCTATTTTTTCTGGAAACACCATATATTTT. Translating it yields CASSGGTGAIFSGNTIYF.

The rearrangement uses TRBV19 and TRBJ2-1, with D possibly matching TRBD2 (7 bases). Trimming removed 2 bases at V and 11 bases at J, with 16 bases between. This CDR3 has 14 residues. Germline V gives CDR1 LNHDA, CDR2 SQIVND (reference sequence). CDR3 sequence: CASSIKAGQGQQFF. CDR3 DNA: TGTGCCAGTAGTATAAAAGCGGGGCAGGGGCAGCAGTTCTTC. Complete variable domain (other parts from reference TRBV19 and TRBJ2-1): DGGITQSPKYLFRKEGQNVTLSCEQNLNHDAMYWYRQDPGQGLRLIYYSQIVNDFQKGDIAEGYSVSREKKESFPLTVTSAQKNPTAFYLCASSIKAGQGQQFFGPGTRLTVL.

The V and J genes are TRBV15 and TRBJ1-2; 7 bases map to TRBD1. Germline CDR1 and CDR2: LNHNV and YYDKDF (reference sequence). The CDR3 runs 15 residues. J lost 3 bases, V lost 0 bases, and 4 bases had no gene match. The CDR3 loop is CATSRDRGSDYGYTF. For the CDR3, the DNA is TGTGCCACCAGCAGAGACAGGGGGTCTGACTATGGCTACACCTTC.

The J gene is TRBJ1-1, the V gene TRBV5-1, with 7 positions matching TRBD1. From germline, CDR1 is SGHRS and CDR2 YFSETQ. The V segment lost 4 bases and the J segment 2 bases; nucleotides outside the gene matches: 14. CDR3 size: 17 residues. The CDR3 bases are TGCGCCAGCAGCCCAGCCGTCGGGACAGTTATAAACACTGAAGCTTTCTTT. It translates to CASSPAVGTVINTEAFF.

CDR3 sequence reads: CASKGSTDTQYF. The CDR3 DNA follows: TGTGCCAGCAAAGGGAGTACAGATACGCAGTATTTT. The chain has TRBV13 and TRBJ2-3; D possibly corresponds to TRBD2 (5 bases). The CDR3 covers 12 residues. Trimming cost V 7 bases and J 3 bases, with 8 bases left between them. CDR1 and CDR2 from the germline V gene are PRHDT and FYEKMQ (reference sequence).

J is TRBJ1-5 and V is TRBV21-1; whether TRBD1, the table's D call, matches the DNA was not checked. TRBV21-1 is listed as a pseudogene. The CDR3 has 15 amino acids. CDR3 sequence reads: CASSLKQGQNQPQHF. CDR3 nucleotide sequence: TGTGCCAGCAGCCTTAAACAGGGGCAGAATCAGCCCCAGCATTTT.

This clone was picked up a small number of times. The chain has TRBV14 and TRBJ2-5; D possibly corresponds to TRBD2 (6 bases). Per germline, CDR1 SGHDN and CDR2 FVKESK. V was cut by 5 bases and J by 4 bases, with 20 bases left in between. The CDR3 loop spans 16 amino acids. CDR3 in amino acids: CASSTQEDWRGETQYF. Here the CDR3 DNA reads TGTGCCAGCAGCACTCAAGAGGATTGGCGGGGAGAGACCCAGTACTTC.

V gene TRBV11-2 combines with J gene TRBJ1-1, with D uncertain. Germline-derived CDR1 and CDR2 are SGHAT and FQNNGV. CDR3 size: 11 residues. The germline V and J ends were trimmed by 8 bases and 4 bases, with 8 bases remaining between them. The DNA for the CDR3 is TGTGCCAGCGCCAGAAGCACTGAAGCTTTCTTT. Its translation: CASARSTEAFF.

This chain uses TRBV12-5 with TRBJ1-6; 10 nucleotides line up with TRBD1. V was clipped by 2 bases and J by 6 bases; unmatched bases: 7. The CDR3 covers 17 residues. Germline CDR1 reads LGHNT; CDR2 reads FRNRAP. The CDR3 DNA is TGTGCTAGTGGTTTGATCCTCCGGGACAGGGGTAATTCACCCCTCCACTTT. Translating gives CASGLILRDRGNSPLHF.

The chain carries TRBV2 and TRBJ2-2; no reliable D call. CDR3 length: 13 amino acids. From germline, CDR1 is SNHLY and CDR2 FYNNEI. Between the trimmed V and J ends, which lost 4 bases and 4 bases, there was a span of 7 bases. CDR3 amino acids: CASSATLTGELFF. Here the CDR3 DNA reads TGTGCCAGCAGTGCTACCCTCACCGGGGAGCTGTTTTTT.

J is TRBJ2-1 and V is TRBV13; 8 nucleotides agree with TRBD1. Unmatched junction bases numbered 7, after V lost 3 bases and J lost 9 bases. The CDR3 loop spans 14 amino acids. The germline V gene encodes CDR1 PRHDT and CDR2 FYEKMQ (reference sequence). The CDR3 sequence: CASSFGRGHGEQFF. CDR3 coding DNA: TGTGCCAGCAGCTTTGGCAGGGGGCATGGTGAGCAGTTCTTC.

This clone was found once. The CDR3 here is CASSHGTSGEETQYF. As DNA, the CDR3 is TGCGCCAGCAGCCACGGGACTAGCGGGGAAGAGACCCAGTACTTC. The rearrangement joins TRBV4-1 to TRBJ2-5, with TRBD2 matching 13 bases. The CDR3 runs 15 residues. Germline CDR1 is MGHRA and CDR2 is YSYEKL. V dropped 3 bases and J dropped 3; count of bases not matched to a gene: 1.

The CDR3 reads CASSEGIGGNQPQHF. For the CDR3, the DNA is TGTGCCAGCAGTGAAGGGATCGGGGGCAATCAGCCCCAGCATTTT. This rearrangement joins TRBV6-1 to TRBJ1-5; no definite D call. The V gene lost 1 base and the J gene lost 2 bases, with 9 bases spanning the gap. The CDR3 runs 15 residues. Germline CDR1 MNHNS, CDR2 SASEGT.

By share, this clone ranks as medium-sized. The chain is built from TRBV2 and TRBJ2-7; D may be TRBD1 (5 bases). The CDR3 spans 14 residues. V lost 4 bases, J lost 2 bases, and 12 bases lay in between. Germline CDR1 and CDR2: SNHLY and FYNNEI. This CDR3 is CASSGRAPPYEQYF. The CDR3 DNA reads TGTGCCAGCAGTGGCAGGGCTCCCCCCTACGAGCAGTACTTC. The full variable domain, its missing parts supplied by reference TRBV2 and TRBJ2-7, is EPEVTQTPSHQVTQMGQEVILRCVPISNHLYFYWYRQILGQKVEFLVSFYNNEISEKSEIFDDQFSVERPDGSNFTLKIRSTKLEDSAMYFCASSGRAPPYEQYFGPGTRLTVT.

The chain recombines TRBV12-5 with TRBJ2-1; 11 bases align to TRBD2. Germline V lookup: CDR1 LGHNT, CDR2 FRNRAP. V lost 7 bases and J lost 8; bases outside the gene matches: 7. The CDR3 contains 14 residues. The CDR3 coding sequence is TGTGCTAGTGCCCTTAGCGGGGGGGCTGATGAGCAGTTCTTC. Translating it yields CASALSGGADEQFF.

This chain joins TRBV9 and TRBJ1-1; D remains ambiguous. The germline V gene has CDR1 SGDLS and CDR2 YYNGEE. V lost 0 bases to trimming and J lost 4 bases, with 16 bases between them. The CDR3 sequence is 16 residues long. This CDR3 is CASSVEEMGSSTEAFF. The CDR3 nucleotides read TGTGCCAGCAGCGTAGAGGAGATGGGTTCGAGCACTGAAGCTTTCTTT.

This clone was seen more than once but under ten times. This sequence joins TRBV6-1 and TRBJ2-1; tentatively, D is TRBD1 (6 bases). The CDR3 totals 16 residues. Trimming pared 3 bases from V and 5 bases from J, leaving 17 bases between. CDR1 and CDR2 from the germline V gene are MNHNS and SASEGT. This CDR3 reads CASSDQGTPAHNEQFF. The CDR3 nucleotides are TGTGCCAGCAGTGACCAGGGGACCCCCGCACACAATGAGCAGTTCTTC.

The chain joins TRBV7-9 to TRBJ1-6; the match to TRBD1 covers 9 bases. The CDR3 consists of 14 residues. After removal of 5 bases from V and 8 bases from J, the junction contained 4 bases not matched to a gene. Germline CDR1 and CDR2: SEHNR and FQNEAQ (reference sequence). The CDR3 loop reads CASSQDRGDSPLHF. The CDR3 DNA reads TGTGCCAGCAGCCAGGACAGGGGTGATTCACCCCTCCACTTT.

The chain has TRBV5-1 and TRBJ2-1; TRBD2 matches at 12 bases. Trimming removed 4 bases from V and 5 bases from J; junction bases left unmatched: 7. This CDR3 is built from 16 residues. Per germline, CDR1 SGHRS and CDR2 YFSETQ. DNA of the CDR3: TGCGCCAGCAGCACGGGCTCTAGCGGGGGGGACAATGAGCAGTTCTTC. Amino acid sequence: CASSTGSSGGDNEQFF.

The chain is built from TRBV5-1 and TRBJ2-1; 9 nucleotides agree with TRBD2. Per the germline V gene, CDR1 is SGHRS and CDR2 is YFSETQ. This CDR3 spans 16 amino acids. After removal of 0 bases from V and 8 bases from J, the junction contained 9 bases not matched to a gene. CDR3 residues: CASSLEVGGGGDEQFF. CDR3 nucleotides: TGCGCCAGCAGCTTGGAGGTCGGCGGGGGGGGTGATGAGCAGTTCTTC.

This clone was counted a few times. The rearrangement links TRBV9 to TRBJ1-1, with D possibly TRBD1 on 5 matching bases. V dropped 5 bases and J dropped 3 bases, with 14 bases sitting between them. Germline V gene sequence: CDR1 SGDLS, CDR2 YYNGEE. This CDR3 contains 14 residues. The CDR3 sequence: CASRPPGGDTEAFF. The CDR3 DNA reads TGTGCCAGCAGGCCACCGGGAGGGGACACTGAAGCTTTCTTT.

The chain employs TRBV6-1 and TRBJ2-1, with unresolved D. This CDR3 has 15 amino acids. The V end lost 6 bases, the J end lost 0 bases, and 12 bases lay between the germline ends. Germline CDR1 is MNHNS and CDR2 is SASEGT. The CDR3 reads CASSGQASSYNEQFF. In DNA, the CDR3 is TGTGCCAGCAGCGGTCAGGCGAGCTCCTACAATGAGCAGTTCTTC.

The chain carries TRBV19 and TRBJ1-2; 10 nucleotides match TRBD1. Per germline, CDR1 LNHDA and CDR2 SQIVND (reference sequence). The CDR3 extends over 19 amino acids. V was clipped by 5 bases and J by 5 bases; unmatched bases: 20. The CDR3 here is CASSSDRIETGGVGYGYTF. CDR3 DNA: TGTGCCAGTAGTTCCGACCGAATAGAGACAGGGGGCGTTGGGTATGGCTACACCTTC. The variable domain in full, with the rest retrieved from reference TRBV19 and TRBJ1-2, is DGGITQSPKYLFRKEGQNVTLSCEQNLNHDAMYWYRQDPGQGLRLIYYSQIVNDFQKGDIAEGYSVSREKKESFPLTVTSAQKNPTAFYLCASSSDRIETGGVGYGYTFGSGTRLTVV.

This chain connects TRBV10-2 to TRBJ2-3, with a weak D call TRBD2 (6 bases). Germline V gene sequence: CDR1 WSHSY, CDR2 SAAADI. Trimming took 3 bases from V and 0 from J, leaving 10 bases between them. CDR3 length: 15 amino acids. The DNA for the CDR3 is TGCGCCAGCAGTGAAGGAGGGTCAAGCACAGATACGCAGTATTTT. It translates to CASSEGGSSTDTQYF.

V and J are TRBV5-4 and TRBJ2-5; weak D call: TRBD2 (7 bases). The CDR3 sequence is 14 residues long. In germline, CDR1 is SGHNT, CDR2 YYREEE (reference sequence). V gave up 2 bases and J gave up 3 bases, with 11 bases separating them. Written as DNA, the CDR3 is TGTGCCAGCAGCTTCGGGGGGCCTGAAGAGACCCAGTACTTC. This gives the protein CASSFGGPEETQYF. Variable domain in full (rest from reference TRBV5-4 and TRBJ2-5): ETGVTQSPTHLIKTRGQQVTLRCSSQSGHNTVSWYQQALGQGPQFIFQYYREEENGRGNFPPRFSGLQFPNYSSELNVNALELDDSALYLCASSFGGPEETQYFGPGTRLLVL.

This clone came up a few times. The chain uses TRBV10-1 and TRBJ2-3; unclear D gene. This CDR3 has 13 amino acids. Germline-derived CDR1 and CDR2 are WNHNN and SYGVQD (reference sequence). Trimming removed 1 base from V and 4 bases from J, with 6 bases in between. The CDR3: CASSEFYSDTQYF. CDR3 in DNA: TGCGCCAGCAGTGAGTTCTACTCAGATACGCAGTATTTT.

The gene calls are TRBV28 and TRBJ2-1; tentatively, D is TRBD1 (6 bases). The germline gives CDR1 MDHEN, CDR2 SYDVKM. Between the trimmed V and J ends, which lost 2 bases and 6 bases, there was a span of 14 bases. This CDR3 is 15 amino acids long. CDR3 region: CASSLGSDRFNEQFF. CDR3 nucleotides: TGTGCCAGCAGTTTAGGGTCGGACAGATTCAATGAGCAGTTCTTC.

Here the CDR3 DNA reads TGTGCCAGCAGTTACTCGGGGGGACTTAGCAATCAGCCCCAGCATTTT. As protein: CASSYSGGLSNQPQHF. J is TRBJ1-5 and V is TRBV6-6; possibly TRBD1 for D (5 bases). The CDR3 is 16 amino acids. Trimming took off 0 bases at V and 0 bases at J, with 9 bases between the two ends. Germline loops: CDR1 MNHNY, CDR2 SVGAGI (reference sequence).